These T cell receptor beta chains were read from a single sample in a study of cytomegalovirus exposure and HLA in healthy donors. Assay used: immunoSEQ multiplex PCR; TCRdb lists only in-frame clones, some missing. The sample shows about 180,000 clones, around three quarters of them seen only once. Input material: PBMCs. These receptor sequences come from a woman in her 30s in good health and CMV-seronegative. Both conserved end residues are part of each CDR3. A D gene is named only where the DNA matches it firmly. Clone size is not always given. Where it is, it says once, few, many or a class for expanded clones.

d_gene	j_gene	v_gene	abundance	CDR3aa	CDR3nt
NA	TRBJ2-7	TRBV9	NA	CASSAGSTGPPKAYEQYF	TGTGCCAGCAGCGCGGGAAGCACCGGGCCCCCAAAGGCCTACGAGCAGTACTTC
TRBD1	TRBJ1-5	TRBV6-1	NA	CASSAGTGGESPQHF	TGTGCCAGCAGCGCCGGGACAGGGGGAGAGAGTCCCCAGCATTTT
NA	TRBJ2-7	TRBV6-5	once	CASKGAGEKQYF	TGTGCCAGCAAGGGAGCGGGTGAAAAACAGTACTTC
NA	TRBJ1-1	TRBV2	NA	CASSFTARTMNTEAFF	TGTGCCAGCAGTTTTACCGCGCGTACCATGAACACTGAAGCTTTCTTT
TRBD1	TRBJ1-2	TRBV9	NA	CASSASGQATNYGYTF	TGTGCCAGCAGCGCGTCGGGACAGGCGACCAACTATGGCTACACCTTC
TRBD2	TRBJ2-7	TRBV7-2	NA	CASSILAGGPNEQYF	TGTGCCAGCAGCATACTAGCGGGGGGGCCCAACGAGCAGTACTTC
NA	TRBJ1-6	TRBV30	NA	CAWSLLNSYNSPLHF	TGTGCCTGGAGTTTACTGAACTCCTATAATTCACCCCTCCACTTT
TRBD2	TRBJ2-1	TRBV6-5	NA	CASSSPGLAVLGEQFF	TGTGCCAGCAGTTCTCCGGGACTAGCGGTGCTGGGAGAGCAGTTCTTC
NA	TRBJ2-7	TRBV6-5	NA	CASSYSVLGREQYF	TGTGCCAGCAGTTACTCGGTGTTGGGGCGGGAGCAGTACTTC
TRBD1	TRBJ2-5	TRBV30	NA	CAWTVGQLQETQYF	TGTGCCTGGACCGTGGGACAGCTCCAAGAGACCCAGTACTTC
TRBD1	TRBJ2-5	TRBV9	NA	CASSPYGTGGETQYF	TGTGCCAGCAGCCCGTACGGGACAGGAGGGGAGACCCAGTACTTC
NA	TRBJ1-4	TRBV30	NA	CAWSVPWDTTSEKLFF	TGTGCCTGGAGTGTGCCGTGGGACACCACGAGCGAAAAACTGTTTTTT
NA	TRBJ1-6	TRBV7-9	NA	CASSLTGDSPLHF	TGTGCCAGCAGCCTAACGGGGGATTCACCCCTCCACTTT
TRBD1	TRBJ1-2	TRBV10-1	NA	CASSPGTGEYYGYTF	TGCGCCAGCAGTCCAGGGACAGGGGAATACTATGGCTACACCTTC
NA	TRBJ1-2	TRBV18	once	CASSPPNRADYGYTF	TGTGCCAGCTCACCACCTAACAGGGCTGACTATGGCTACACCTTC
NA	TRBJ1-2	TRBV4-3	NA	CASSQDIGHAYGYTF	TGCGCCAGCAGCCAAGATATAGGACACGCTTATGGCTACACCTTC
TRBD1	TRBJ1-1	TRBV5-1	NA	CASGYYRTGEVGTEAFF	TGCGCCAGCGGCTACTACAGGACAGGGGAGGTGGGCACTGAAGCTTTCTTT
NA	TRBJ2-5	TRBV5-6	NA	CASSLGWSFQETQYF	TGTGCCAGCAGCTTGGGATGGAGCTTTCAAGAGACCCAGTACTTC
TRBD1	TRBJ1-5	TRBV28	NA	CASSLWQGAGGNQPQHF	TGTGCCAGCAGTTTATGGCAGGGGGCGGGAGGCAATCAGCCCCAGCATTTT
NA	TRBJ1-5	TRBV9	once	CASSTTVGLNQPQHF	TGTGCCAGCAGCACGACAGTAGGGCTCAATCAGCCCCAGCATTTT
TRBD2	TRBJ2-1	TRBV7-2	NA	CASSLALAGVYNEQFF	TGTGCCAGCAGCTTAGCTCTGGCGGGGGTTTACAATGAGCAGTTCTTC
NA	TRBJ2-3	TRBV29-1	NA	CSVDTTRADTQYF	TGCAGCGTTGACACGACGAGGGCAGATACGCAGTATTTT
NA	TRBJ1-2	TRBV5-4	NA	CASSLGAALDGYTF	TGTGCCAGCAGCTTAGGGGCAGCTCTTGATGGCTACACCTTC
NA	TRBJ2-2	TRBV14	NA	CASSNLRGKGELFF	TGTGCCAGCAGCAATCTACGGGGAAAGGGGGAGCTGTTTTTT
NA	TRBJ2-6	TRBV4-1	few	CASSQGQVYSGANVLTF	TGCGCCAGCAGCCAAGGACAGGTTTACTCTGGGGCCAACGTCCTGACTTTC
TRBD1	TRBJ1-4	TRBV29-1	NA	CSVSGGHSTNEKLFF	TGCAGCGTTTCAGGGGGCCACTCAACTAATGAAAAACTGTTTTTT
NA	TRBJ2-3	TRBV18	few	CASSPLSLADTQYF	TGTGCCAGCTCACCACTGAGCTTGGCAGATACGCAGTATTTT
NA	TRBJ1-1	TRBV29-1	NA	CSVEFQNPNTEAFF	TGCAGCGTTGAATTTCAGAACCCCAACACTGAAGCTTTCTTT
NA	TRBJ1-5	TRBV4-2	few	CASSSTGMGNQPQHF	TGTGCCAGCAGCTCCACAGGGATGGGCAATCAGCCCCAGCATTTT
TRBD2	TRBJ2-3	TRBV6-4	NA	CASSALAGGTDTQYF	TGTGCCAGCAGTGCTTTAGCGGGGGGCACAGATACGCAGTATTTT
TRBD1	TRBJ1-6	TRBV6-1	once	CASIPTGENNSPLHF	TGTGCCAGCATCCCGACAGGGGAAAATAATTCACCCCTCCACTTT
NA	TRBJ1-5	TRBV18	NA	CASSENQGYQPQHF	TGTGCCAGCTCAGAAAATCAGGGATATCAGCCCCAGCATTTT
TRBD2	TRBJ2-5	TRBV4-1	NA	CASSQDRTSGGAEETQYF	TGCGCCAGCAGCCAAGATCGAACTAGCGGGGGGGCGGAAGAGACCCAGTACTTC
TRBD2	TRBJ2-3	TRBV11-2	NA	CASSLGLAGGFTDTQYF	TGTGCCAGCAGCTTAGGACTAGCGGGGGGATTCACAGATACGCAGTATTTT
TRBD1	TRBJ2-7	TRBV10-1	NA	CASSGVDRSTPNSYEQYF	TGCGCCAGCAGTGGAGTGGACAGGTCAACCCCAAACTCCTACGAGCAGTACTTC
NA	TRBJ2-7	TRBV14	NA	CASSQAVTAYYEQYF	TGTGCCAGCAGCCAAGCGGTGACAGCTTACTACGAGCAGTACTTC
NA	TRBJ1-6	TRBV25-1	NA	CASSELGGTTPLHF	TGTGCCAGCAGTGAATTGGGGGGAACGACACCCCTCCACTTT
TRBD2	TRBJ2-7	TRBV14	NA	CASSQVTSGGGFSYEQYF	TGTGCCAGCAGCCAAGTCACTAGCGGGGGGGGATTCTCCTACGAGCAGTACTTC
NA	TRBJ1-2	TRBV30	NA	CAWRTGRNYGYTF	TGTGCCTGGAGGACAGGTCGGAACTATGGCTACACCTTC
NA	TRBJ2-5	TRBV10-2	NA	CASSEPESGRGETQYF	TGCGCCAGCAGTGAGCCCGAATCCGGGCGGGGAGAGACCCAGTACTTC
TRBD2	TRBJ2-5	TRBV5-1	once	CASRRGTSGGAETQYF	TGCGCCAGCAGACGCGGGACTAGCGGGGGGGCAGAGACCCAGTACTTC
TRBD1	TRBJ2-7	TRBV18	NA	CASSPPFGTGTYEQYF	TGTGCCAGCTCACCACCCTTCGGGACAGGAACCTACGAGCAGTACTTC
TRBD2	TRBJ2-5	TRBV4-2	NA	CASSLGSGVRETQYF	TGTGCCAGCAGCCTCGGTAGCGGGGTTCGAGAGACCCAGTACTTC
TRBD2	TRBJ2-3	TRBV7-6	NA	CASSFGGAKDTQYF	TGTGCCAGCAGCTTCGGGGGGGCTAAAGATACGCAGTATTTT
NA	TRBJ1-4	TRBV30	once	CAWSPYSGIIKEKLFF	TGTGCCTGGAGTCCCTACTCAGGGATTATTAAGGAAAAACTGTTTTTT
TRBD2	TRBJ2-1	TRBV19	NA	CASTSGTSVYNEQFF	TGTGCCAGTACCTCCGGGACTAGCGTCTACAATGAGCAGTTCTTC
TRBD2	TRBJ2-1	TRBV4-1	NA	CASSRRATSEDEQFF	TGCGCCAGCAGCCGCAGGGCGACTAGCGAGGATGAGCAGTTCTTC
NA	TRBJ1-2	TRBV5-1	NA	CASSLQGPANYGYTF	TGCGCCAGCAGCTTGCAGGGCCCTGCTAACTATGGCTACACCTTC
TRBD1	TRBJ2-7	TRBV30	few	CAWKRTGGYEQYF	TGTGCCTGGAAGAGGACAGGGGGCTACGAGCAGTACTTC
NA	TRBJ2-7	TRBV12-5	once	CASGLSRVYEQYF	TGTGCTAGTGGTTTGAGCAGGGTCTACGAGCAGTACTTC
TRBD1	TRBJ1-2	TRBV11-2	NA	CASSLVQGAGGYTF	TGTGCCAGCAGCTTAGTTCAGGGGGCCGGTGGCTACACCTTC
TRBD1	TRBJ1-1	TRBV5-4	NA	CASSRSGQGAVSTEAFF	TGTGCCAGCAGCAGAAGCGGACAGGGGGCCGTTAGCACTGAAGCTTTCTTT
TRBD1	TRBJ2-5	TRBV6-1	NA	CASSDKSRQGGETQYF	TGTGCCAGCAGTGATAAATCCCGACAGGGCGGAGAGACCCAGTACTTC
NA	TRBJ1-1	TRBV29-1	NA	CSVESLGGNTEAFF	TGCAGCGTCGAGTCGTTGGGGGGAAACACTGAAGCTTTCTTT